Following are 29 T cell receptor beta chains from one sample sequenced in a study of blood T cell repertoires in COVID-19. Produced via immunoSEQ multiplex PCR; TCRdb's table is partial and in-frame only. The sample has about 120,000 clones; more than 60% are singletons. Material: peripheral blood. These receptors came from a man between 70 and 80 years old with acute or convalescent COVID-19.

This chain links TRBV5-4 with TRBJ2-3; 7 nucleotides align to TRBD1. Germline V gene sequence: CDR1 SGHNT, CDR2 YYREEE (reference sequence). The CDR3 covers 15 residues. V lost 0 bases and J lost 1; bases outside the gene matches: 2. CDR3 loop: CASSLGGQGTDTQYF. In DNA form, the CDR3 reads TGTGCCAGCAGCTTGGGAGGACAGGGCACAGATACGCAGTATTTT. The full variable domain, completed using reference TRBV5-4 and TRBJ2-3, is ETGVTQSPTHLIKTRGQQVTLRCSSQSGHNTVSWYQQALGQGPQFIFQYYREEENGRGNFPPRFSGLQFPNYSSELNVNALELDDSALYLCASSLGGQGTDTQYFGPGTRLTVL.

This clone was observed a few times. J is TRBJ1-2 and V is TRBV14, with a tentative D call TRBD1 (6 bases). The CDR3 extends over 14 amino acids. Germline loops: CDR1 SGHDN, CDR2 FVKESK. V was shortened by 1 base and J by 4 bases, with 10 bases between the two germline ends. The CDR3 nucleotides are TGTGCCAGCAGCCAAGTTACAGGGAGCTATGGCTACACCTTC. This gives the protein CASSQVTGSYGYTF.

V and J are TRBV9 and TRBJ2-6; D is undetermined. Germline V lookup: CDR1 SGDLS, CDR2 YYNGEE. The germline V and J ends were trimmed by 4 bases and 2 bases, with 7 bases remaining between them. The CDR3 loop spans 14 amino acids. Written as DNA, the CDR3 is TGTGCCAGCAGCTCCTTAGCTGGGGCCAACGTCCTGACTTTC. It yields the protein CASSSLAGANVLTF.

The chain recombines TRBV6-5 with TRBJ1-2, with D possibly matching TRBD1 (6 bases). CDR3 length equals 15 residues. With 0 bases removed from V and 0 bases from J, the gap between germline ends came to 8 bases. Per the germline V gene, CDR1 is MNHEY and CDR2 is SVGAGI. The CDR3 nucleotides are TGTGCCAGCAGTTACTCCCAGGGGCCTAACTATGGCTACACCTTC. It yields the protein CASSYSQGPNYGYTF.

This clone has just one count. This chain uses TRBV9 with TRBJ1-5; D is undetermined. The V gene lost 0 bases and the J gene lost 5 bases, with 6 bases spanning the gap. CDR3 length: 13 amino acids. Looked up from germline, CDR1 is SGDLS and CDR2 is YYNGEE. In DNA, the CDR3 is TGTGCCAGCAGCGTAGGCCGAGATCAGCCCCAGCATTTT. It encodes CASSVGRDQPQHF.

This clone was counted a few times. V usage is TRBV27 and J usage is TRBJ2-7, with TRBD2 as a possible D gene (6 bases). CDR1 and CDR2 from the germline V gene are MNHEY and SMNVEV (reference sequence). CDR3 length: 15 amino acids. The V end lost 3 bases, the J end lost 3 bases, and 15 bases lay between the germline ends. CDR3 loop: CASSFATGVHYEQYF. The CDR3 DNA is TGTGCCAGCAGTTTCGCAACGGGGGTCCACTACGAGCAGTACTTC.

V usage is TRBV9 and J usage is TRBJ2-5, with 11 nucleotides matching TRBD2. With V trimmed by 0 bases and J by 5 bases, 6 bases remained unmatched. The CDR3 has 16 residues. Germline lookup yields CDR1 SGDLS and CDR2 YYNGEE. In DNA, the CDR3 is TGTGCCAGCAGCGTAGCTGTGCTAGCGGGGGGTGAGACCCAGTACTTC. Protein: CASSVAVLAGGETQYF.

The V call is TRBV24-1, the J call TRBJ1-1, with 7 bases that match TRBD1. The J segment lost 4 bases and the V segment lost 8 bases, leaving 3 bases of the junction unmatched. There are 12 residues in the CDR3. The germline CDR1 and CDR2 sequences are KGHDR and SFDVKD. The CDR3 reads CATNRGSTEAFF. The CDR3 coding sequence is TGTGCCACCAACAGGGGTAGCACTGAAGCTTTCTTT.

Here the CDR3 reads CASSLGDRDTDTQYF. The DNA of the CDR3 is TGTGCCAGCAGCTTGGGGGACAGGGACACAGATACGCAGTATTTT. This chain connects TRBV7-3 to TRBJ2-3, with 9 bases aligning to TRBD1. Trimming cost V 3 bases and J 2 bases; bases outside gene matches: 3. CDR3 length: 15 residues. Per the germline V gene, CDR1 is SGHTA and CDR2 is FQGTGA.

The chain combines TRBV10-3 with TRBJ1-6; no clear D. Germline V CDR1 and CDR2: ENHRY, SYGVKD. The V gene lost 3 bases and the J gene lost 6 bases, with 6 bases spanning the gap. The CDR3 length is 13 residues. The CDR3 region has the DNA TGTGCCATCAGTGAAAACAGTAATTCACCCCTCCACTTT. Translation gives CAISENSNSPLHF.

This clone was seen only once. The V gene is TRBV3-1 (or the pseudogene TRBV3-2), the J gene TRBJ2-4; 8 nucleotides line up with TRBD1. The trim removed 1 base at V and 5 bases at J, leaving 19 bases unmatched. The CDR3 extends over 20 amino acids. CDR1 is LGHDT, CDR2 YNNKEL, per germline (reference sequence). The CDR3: CASSQGRTGPVGRKENIQYF. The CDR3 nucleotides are TGTGCCAGCAGCCAAGGGAGGACAGGGCCCGTTGGGAGAAAAGAAAACATTCAGTACTTC.

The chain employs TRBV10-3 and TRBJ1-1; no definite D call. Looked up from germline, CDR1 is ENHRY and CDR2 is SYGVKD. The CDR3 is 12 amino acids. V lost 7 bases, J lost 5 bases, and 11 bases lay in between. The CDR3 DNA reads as TGTGCCATCAAAAACGACATTACTGAAGCTTTCTTT. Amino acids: CAIKNDITEAFF.

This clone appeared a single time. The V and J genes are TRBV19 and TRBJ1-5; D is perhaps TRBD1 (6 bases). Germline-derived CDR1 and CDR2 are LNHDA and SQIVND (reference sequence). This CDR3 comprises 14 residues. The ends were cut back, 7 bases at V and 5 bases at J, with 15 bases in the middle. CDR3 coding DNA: TGTGCCAGTAACCTGGCAGGGGTCGATCAGCCCCAGCATTTT. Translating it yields CASNLAGVDQPQHF.

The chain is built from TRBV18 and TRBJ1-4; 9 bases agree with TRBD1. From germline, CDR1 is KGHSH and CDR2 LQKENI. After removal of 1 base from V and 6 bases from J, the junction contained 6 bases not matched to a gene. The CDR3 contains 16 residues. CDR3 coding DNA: TGTGCCAGCTCACCACTAAACAGGGGGCCCGATGAAAAACTGTTTTTT. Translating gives CASSPLNRGPDEKLFF.

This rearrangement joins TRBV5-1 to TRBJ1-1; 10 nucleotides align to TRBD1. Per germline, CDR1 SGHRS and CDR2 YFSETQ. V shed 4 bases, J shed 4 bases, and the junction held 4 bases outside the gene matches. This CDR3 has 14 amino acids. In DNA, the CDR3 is TGCGCCAGCAGCGGGTGGACAGGGGGCACTGAAGCTTTCTTT. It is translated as CASSGWTGGTEAFF.

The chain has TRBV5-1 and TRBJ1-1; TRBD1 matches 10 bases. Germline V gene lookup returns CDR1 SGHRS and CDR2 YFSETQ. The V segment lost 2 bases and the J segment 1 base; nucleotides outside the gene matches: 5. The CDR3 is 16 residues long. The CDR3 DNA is TGCGCCAGCAGCTTCCGACAGGGGGCGAAGAACACTGAAGCTTTCTTT. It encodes CASSFRQGAKNTEAFF.

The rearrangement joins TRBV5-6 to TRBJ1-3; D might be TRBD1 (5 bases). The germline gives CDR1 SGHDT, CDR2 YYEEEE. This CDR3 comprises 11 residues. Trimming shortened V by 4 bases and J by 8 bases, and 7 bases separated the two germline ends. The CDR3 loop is CASSEQDTIYF. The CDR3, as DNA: TGTGCCAGCAGCGAACAGGACACCATATATTTT. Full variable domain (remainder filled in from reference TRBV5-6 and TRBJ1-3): DAGVTQSPTHLIKTRGQQVTLRCSPKSGHDTVSWYQQALGQGPQFIFQYYEEEERQRGNFPDRFSGHQFPNYSSELNVNALLLGDSALYLCASSEQDTIYFGEGSWLTVV.

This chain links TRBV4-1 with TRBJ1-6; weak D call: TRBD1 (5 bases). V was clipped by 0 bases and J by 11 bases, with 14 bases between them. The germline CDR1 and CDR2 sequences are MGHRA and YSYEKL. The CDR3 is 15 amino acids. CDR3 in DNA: TGCGCCAGCAGCCAAGAGGATCGGGGGTTGACACCCCTCCACTTT. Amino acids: CASSQEDRGLTPLHF.

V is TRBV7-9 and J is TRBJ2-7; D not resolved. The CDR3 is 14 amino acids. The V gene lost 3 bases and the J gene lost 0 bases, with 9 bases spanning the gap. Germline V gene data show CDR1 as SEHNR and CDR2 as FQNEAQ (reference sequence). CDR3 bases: TGTGCCAGCAGCTTCTCCACGAGCTCCTACGAGCAGTACTTC. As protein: CASSFSTSSYEQYF. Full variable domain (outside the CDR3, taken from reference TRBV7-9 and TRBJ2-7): DTGVSQNPRHKITKRGQNVTFRCDPISEHNRLYWYRQTLGQGPEFLTYFQNEAQLEKSRLLSDRFSAERPKGSFSTLEIQRTEQGDSAMYLCASSFSTSSYEQYFGPGTRLTVT.

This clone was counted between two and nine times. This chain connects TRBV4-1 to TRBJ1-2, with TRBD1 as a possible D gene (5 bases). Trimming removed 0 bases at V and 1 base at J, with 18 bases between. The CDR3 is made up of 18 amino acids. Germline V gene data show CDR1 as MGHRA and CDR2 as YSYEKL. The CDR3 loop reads CASSQELIGGTINYGYTF. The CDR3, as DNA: TGCGCCAGCAGCCAAGAACTAATAGGAGGGACCATTAACTATGGCTACACCTTC.

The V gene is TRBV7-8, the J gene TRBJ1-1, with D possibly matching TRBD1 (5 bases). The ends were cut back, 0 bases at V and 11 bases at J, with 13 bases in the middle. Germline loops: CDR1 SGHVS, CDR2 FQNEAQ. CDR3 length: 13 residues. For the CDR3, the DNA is TGTGCCAGCAGCTTAGCAGGGGCACCCCCGGCTTTCTTT. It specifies CASSLAGAPPAFF.

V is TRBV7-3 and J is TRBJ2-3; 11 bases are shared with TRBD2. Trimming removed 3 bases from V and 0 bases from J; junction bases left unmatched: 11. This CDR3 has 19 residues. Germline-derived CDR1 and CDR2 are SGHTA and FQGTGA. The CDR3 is CASSFMGLAGGPSTDTQYF. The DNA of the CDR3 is TGTGCCAGCAGCTTTATGGGGCTAGCGGGGGGCCCTAGCACAGATACGCAGTATTTT.

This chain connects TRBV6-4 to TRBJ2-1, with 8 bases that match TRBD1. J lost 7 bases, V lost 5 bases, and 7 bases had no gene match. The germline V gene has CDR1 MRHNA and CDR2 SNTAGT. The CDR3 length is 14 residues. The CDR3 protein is CASSKTGDVNEQFF. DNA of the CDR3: TGTGCCAGCAGTAAGACAGGGGACGTTAATGAGCAGTTCTTC.

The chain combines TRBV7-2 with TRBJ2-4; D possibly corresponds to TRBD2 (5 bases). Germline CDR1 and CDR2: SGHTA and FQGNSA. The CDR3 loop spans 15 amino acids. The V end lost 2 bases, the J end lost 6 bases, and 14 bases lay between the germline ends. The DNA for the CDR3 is TGTGCCAGCAGCTTAATTGGAGGTGGTGGAAACATTCAGTACTTC. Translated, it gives CASSLIGGGGNIQYF.

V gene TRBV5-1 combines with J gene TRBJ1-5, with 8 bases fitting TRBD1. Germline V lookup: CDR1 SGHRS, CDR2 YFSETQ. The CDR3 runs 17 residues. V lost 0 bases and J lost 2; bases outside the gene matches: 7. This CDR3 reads CASSLARGQARNQPQHF. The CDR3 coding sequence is TGCGCCAGCAGCTTGGCCAGGGGGCAGGCGCGCAATCAGCCCCAGCATTTT.

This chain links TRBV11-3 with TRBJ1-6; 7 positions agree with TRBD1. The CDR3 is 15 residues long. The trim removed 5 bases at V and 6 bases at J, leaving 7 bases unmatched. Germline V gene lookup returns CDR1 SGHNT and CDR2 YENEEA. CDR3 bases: TGTGCCAGCAGCCCCCAGCCAGGGGGTAATTCACCCCTCCACTTT. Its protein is CASSPQPGGNSPLHF.

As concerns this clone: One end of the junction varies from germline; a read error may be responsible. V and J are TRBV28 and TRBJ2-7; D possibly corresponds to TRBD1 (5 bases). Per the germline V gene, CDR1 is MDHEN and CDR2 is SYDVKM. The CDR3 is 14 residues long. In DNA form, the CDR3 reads TGTGCCAGCAGATCATCGGACACGCTCTACGAGCAGTGCTTC. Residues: CASRSSDTLYEQCF. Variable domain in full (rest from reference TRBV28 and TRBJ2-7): DVKVTQSSRYLVKRTGEKVFLECVQDMDHENMFWYRQDPGLGLRLIYFSYDVKMKEKGDIPEGYSVSREKKERFSLILESASTNQTSMYLCASRSSDTLYEQCFGPGTRLTVT.

The CDR3 loop reads CASRGTGGIGELFF. CDR3 sequence (DNA): TGTGCCAGCAGGGGGACAGGGGGGATCGGGGAGCTGTTTTTT. The chain is built from TRBV2 and TRBJ2-2; TRBD1 agrees at 11 bases. V dropped 6 bases and J dropped 7; count of bases not matched to a gene: 4. Germline CDR1 and CDR2: SNHLY and FYNNEI. CDR3 length: 14 residues.

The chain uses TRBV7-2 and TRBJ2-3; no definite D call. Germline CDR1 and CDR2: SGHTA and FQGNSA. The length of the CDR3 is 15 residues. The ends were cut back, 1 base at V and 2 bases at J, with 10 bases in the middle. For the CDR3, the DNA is TGTGCCAGCAGCTTAGGGGCCCGACACACAGATACGCAGTATTTT. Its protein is CASSLGARHTDTQYF.